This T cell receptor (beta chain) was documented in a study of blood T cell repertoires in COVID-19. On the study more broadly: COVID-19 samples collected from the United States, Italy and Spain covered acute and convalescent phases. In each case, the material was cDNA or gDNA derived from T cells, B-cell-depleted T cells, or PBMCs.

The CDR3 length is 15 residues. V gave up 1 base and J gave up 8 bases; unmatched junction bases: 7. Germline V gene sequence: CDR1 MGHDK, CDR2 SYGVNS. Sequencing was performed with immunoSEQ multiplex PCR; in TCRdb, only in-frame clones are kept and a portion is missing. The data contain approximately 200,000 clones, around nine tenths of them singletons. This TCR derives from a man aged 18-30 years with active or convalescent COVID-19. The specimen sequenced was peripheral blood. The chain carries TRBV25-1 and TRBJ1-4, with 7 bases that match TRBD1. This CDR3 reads CASSESKGAGEKLFF. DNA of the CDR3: TGTGCCAGCAGTGAATCAAAGGGGGCTGGCGAAAAACTGTTTTTT.